The clone carrying this TCR beta chain has a single count. What it binds is unknown. The CDR3 sequence is 15 residues long. Germline CDR1 reads SQVTM; CDR2 reads ANQGSEA. V was pared by 1 base and J by 3 bases, with 15 bases between. PCR involved 60 Vbeta and 13 Jbeta primers. Using immunoSEQ multiplex PCR, the repertoire was profiled, and TCRdb retains in-frame clones only, with some absent. The sample holds around 180,000 clones, under 90% seen once. The sample belongs to a study of cytomegalovirus exposure and HLA in healthy donors. Study-wide points: The study recorded 150 to 200 TCR beta chains that were cytomegalovirus-associated. Later analysis indicated greater clonal expansion among HLA-associated TCR beta chains than among equally common other chains. Roughly even sequencing depth across donors was the assumption behind the presence/absence analyses.

The material sequenced was PBMCs. The chain combines TRBV29-1 with TRBJ1-2, with a possible D match to TRBD1 (6 bases). The clonotype comes from a man younger than 40 in good health and CMV-seropositive. CDR3 sequence: CSVEAPDSYYYGYTF. The CDR3 DNA sequence: TGCAGCGTTGAAGCCCCGGACAGCTACTACTATGGCTACACCTTC.